A selection of T cell receptor beta chains follows, all from one sample in a study of blood T cell repertoires in COVID-19. Libraries were prepared by immunoSEQ multiplex PCR; TCRdb keeps only in-frame clonotypes and omits some of them. The sample holds about 320,000 clones, 86% seen once. The sequenced sample consisted of peripheral blood. These receptor sequences come from a woman aged 45-65 years with acute or convalescent COVID-19. CDR3s include the opening cysteine and the closing phenylalanine or tryptophan. D genes are given only for firm matches. Not every row has a clone size; where given, it reads once, few, many or a size class.

len	v_gene	j_gene	d_gene	abundance	CDR3aa	CDR3nt
14	TRBV28	TRBJ1-4	.	few	CASYPSGQGEKLFF	TGTGCCAGCTACCCGTCGGGGCAGGGGGAAAAACTGTTTTTT
13	TRBV7-3	TRBJ1-2	.	.	CASSVGQGAYFTF	.
15	TRBV5-1	TRBJ2-5	TRBD2	.	CASSLGTSGTETQYF	TGCGCCAGCAGCTTGGGGACTAGCGGGACGGAGACCCAGTACTTC
11	TRBV28	TRBJ1-3	.	.	CASRAGNTIYF	TGTGCCAGCAGGGCGGGGAACACCATATATTTT
17	TRBV2	TRBJ2-5	TRBD2	.	CASIFEGLAFIQETQYF	TGTGCCAGCATCTTCGAGGGACTAGCATTTATCCAAGAGACCCAGTACTTC
15	TRBV5-1	TRBJ1-4	TRBD1	.	CASSITGATNEKLFF	TGCGCCAGCAGCATAACAGGGGCAACTAATGAAAAACTGTTTTTT
13	TRBV7-2	TRBJ1-1	TRBD1	.	CASSFVADRDAFF	TGTGCCAGCAGCTTCGTGGCGGACAGGGATGCTTTCTTT
12	TRBV7-3	TRBJ1-2	TRBD1	.	CASSSGQYGYTF	TGTGCCAGCAGCTCGGGACAGTATGGCTACACCTTC
17	TRBV15	TRBJ1-4	TRBD1	.	CATSRPRGTGFSEKLFF	TGTGCCACCAGCAGACCCAGGGGGACAGGGTTTTCTGAAAAACTGTTTTTT
15	TRBV6-2/TRBV6-3	TRBJ1-5	.	once	CASSMTGSGNQPQHF	TGTGCCAGCAGTATGACAGGATCGGGCAATCAGCCCCAGCATTTT
13	TRBV30	TRBJ2-1	.	once	CAWSRRLPNEQFF	TGTGCCTGGAGTAGGAGACTTCCGAATGAGCAGTTCTTC
15	TRBV14	TRBJ2-7	TRBD2	few	CASSQIGRSSYEQYF	TGTGCCAGCAGCCAAATCGGGAGGAGCTCCTACGAGCAGTACTTC
16	TRBV15	TRBJ2-7	TRBD2	.	CATSRDYVGGPGEQYF	TGTGCCACCAGCAGAGATTACGTGGGAGGGCCTGGCGAGCAGTACTTC
15	TRBV5-1	TRBJ2-5	.	.	CASSLNMQRQETQYF	TGCGCCAGCAGCTTGAATATGCAGCGGCAAGAGACCCAGTACTTC
15	TRBV24-1	TRBJ2-1	.	.	CATSEPAYRGNEQFF	TGTGCCACCAGTGAACCAGCCTACCGCGGGAATGAGCAGTTCTTC
15	TRBV7-6	TRBJ1-5	.	.	CASSYRGSRGQPQHF	TGTGCCAGCAGCTATCGAGGTTCACGGGGGCAGCCCCAGCATTTT
15	TRBV7-9	TRBJ2-7	.	.	CASSLGSSSGDLQYF	TGTGCCAGCAGCTTAGGGTCCAGTTCGGGTGACCTGCAGTACTTC
12	TRBV2	TRBJ1-1	.	once	CASILQFTEAFF	TGTGCCAGCATTCTTCAGTTTACTGAAGCTTTCTTT
15	TRBV3-1/TRBV3-2	TRBJ1-1	TRBD1	.	CASSQGTGVDTEAFF	TGTGCCAGCAGCCAGGGGACAGGGGTGGACACTGAAGCTTTCTTT
13	TRBV18	TRBJ2-7	.	.	CASSPPGTAEQYF	TGTGCCAGCTCACCCCCAGGAACAGCCGAGCAGTACTTC
14	TRBV15	TRBJ2-1	.	.	CATSRGGDVNEQFF	TGTGCCACCAGCAGGGGGGGAGACGTGAATGAGCAGTTCTTC
14	TRBV9	TRBJ1-1	TRBD1	.	CASSIGQGNTEAFF	TGTGCCAGCAGCATCGGACAGGGGAACACTGAAGCTTTCTTT
16	TRBV19	TRBJ1-5	.	.	CARSLTGRGLNQPQHF	TGTGCCAGGTCATTAACAGGGAGAGGATTGAATCAGCCCCAGCATTTT
17	TRBV7-9	TRBJ2-5	TRBD2	.	CASSLETSGRAVETQYF	TGTGCCAGCAGCTTAGAGACTAGCGGGAGGGCCGTGGAGACCCAGTACTTC
15	TRBV28	TRBJ1-1	TRBD1	.	CASSLPGQGAAEAFF	TGTGCCAGCAGTTTGCCGGGACAGGGGGCAGCTGAAGCTTTCTTT
19	TRBV19	TRBJ2-2	TRBD2	.	CASSNLGLAGVRRAGELFF	TGTGCCAGTAGTAACTTGGGACTAGCGGGAGTACGGAGGGCCGGGGAGCTGTTTTTT